Presented here are 2 T cell receptor beta chains from one specimen sequenced in a study of cytomegalovirus exposure and HLA in healthy donors. The protocol was immunoSEQ multiplex PCR, while the TCRdb copy is restricted to in-frame clones and leaves out a portion. The data show under 150,000 clones, roughly 81% seen once. Source material: PBMCs. These receptors all stem from a woman in her twenties or thirties in good health and CMV-seronegative.

The CDR3 loop is CASSYQGASEKLFF. The CDR3 DNA reads as TGTGCCAGCAGTTATCAGGGGGCATCTGAAAAACTGTTTTTT. The chain carries TRBV6-6 and TRBJ1-4; TRBD1 matches 8 bases. Unmatched junction bases numbered 4, after V lost 3 bases and J lost 7 bases. The CDR3 runs 14 residues. The germline gives CDR1 MNHNY, CDR2 SVGAGI (reference sequence).

The chain carries TRBV11-2 and TRBJ1-2; tentative D call: TRBD1 (6 bases). This CDR3 region has 14 residues. The ends were cut back, 4 bases at V and 10 bases at J, with 19 bases in the middle. Germline loops: CDR1 SGHAT, CDR2 FQNNGV. CDR3 in DNA: TGTGCCAGCAGCTCCCTCCGGGACAAATGGTTCTACACCTTC. As protein: CASSSLRDKWFYTF.